Below are 4 T cell receptor beta chains sequenced from a single sample in a study of T cells in localized non-small cell lung cancer (TCRdb year 2020). The library was built by means of the immunoSEQ multiplex PCR assay. TCRdb limited this immuneACCESS table to in-frame rearrangements with V and J called. A share of clones is missing; checked studies link under half to unresolved V genes, and the rest is unexplained. Present in this sample are roughly 72,000 clones, roughly 90% of which were seen just once. The ten largest clones take up 21% of the sample. Sequenced material: peripheral blood, taken before any cancer treatment. These receptors all come from a male donor aged 60 or over with stage III squamous cell lung carcinoma.

The chain has TRBV4-3 and TRBJ2-7, with 13 positions matching TRBD2. J gave up 5 bases and V 0 bases, and 1 base lay outside the gene matches. The germline V gene encodes CDR1 LGHNA and CDR2 YSLEER. There are 15 residues in the CDR3. CDR3 region: CASSQDTSGGDEQYF. As DNA, the CDR3 is TGCGCCAGCAGCCAAGATACTAGCGGGGGGGACGAGCAGTACTTC.

V and J are TRBV19 and TRBJ1-5; no clear D gene. CDR3 length: 15 amino acids. Germline V gives CDR1 LNHDA, CDR2 SQIVND (reference sequence). Between the trimmed V and J ends, which lost 7 bases and 3 bases, there was a span of 16 bases. The CDR3 DNA reads as TGTGCCAGTATCCCAGACGGACTTCTCAATCAGCCCCAGCATTTT. This sequence encodes CASIPDGLLNQPQHF. The entire variable domain, with the rest obtained from reference TRBV19 and TRBJ1-5, is as follows: DGGITQSPKYLFRKEGQNVTLSCEQNLNHDAMYWYRQDPGQGLRLIYYSQIVNDFQKGDIAEGYSVSREKKESFPLTVTSAQKNPTAFYLCASIPDGLLNQPQHFGDGTRLSIL.

V usage is TRBV30 and J usage is TRBJ1-2, with TRBD1 matching 7 bases. CDR1 is GTSNPN, CDR2 SVGIG, per germline (reference sequence). V was clipped by 4 bases and J by 10 bases; unmatched bases: 9. The CDR3 is 12 residues long. The CDR3 DNA reads TGTGCCTGGAAGGGGGCCGGATTATACTACACCTTC. As protein: CAWKGAGLYYTF.

This CDR3 is CASRTGDYGYTF. CDR3 nucleotide sequence: TGCGCCAGCAGAACCGGAGACTATGGCTACACCTTC. The gene calls are TRBV5-1 and TRBJ1-2, with D unresolved. V lost 5 bases and J lost 3, with 8 bases in between. This CDR3 region has 12 residues. From germline, CDR1 is SGHRS and CDR2 YFSETQ.